This TCR beta chain was found in a study of T cell responses to AZD1222 COVID-19 vaccine. General study points: Clonal diversity was possibly underestimated; the donors were predominantly white British and more often female.

To note about this clone: Antigen unknown.

CDR3 length: 13 residues. Germline CDR1 is SNHLY and CDR2 is FYNNEI. V was pared by 4 bases and J by 3 bases, with 7 bases between. Only in-frame clones appear in the TCRdb table, and some are missing; sequencing was by immunoSEQ multiplex PCR. The table has fewer than 130,000 clones, nearly 90% seen once. This material consisted of peripheral blood, taken 28 days after the second AZD1222 dose. This chain uses TRBV2 with TRBJ1-5; D remains ambiguous. The clonotype comes from an adult who received the AZD1222 COVID-19 vaccine. This chain's CDR3 is CASSGENNQPQHF. DNA for the CDR3: TGTGCCAGCAGTGGGGAAAACAATCAGCCCCAGCATTTT.